The 7 T cell receptor beta chains listed next were all sequenced from one sample in a study of OX40 agonist ivuxolimab in advanced cancers. Clones were read by immunoSEQ multiplex PCR, and TCRdb kept only the in-frame ones, dropping some. Of about 79,000 clones listed, 88% were seen once; the top ten hold about 3.8%. Here the sequenced sample was CD4+ or CD8+ T cells sorted from blood, taken in a trial of the OX40 agonist ivuxolimab. Receptors were obtained from an adult with an advanced solid tumor such as melanoma, head and neck, liver or kidney cancer.

The CDR3 bases are TGCGCCAGCAGTGGTGGAGGCGACCAAGAGACCCAGTACTTC. Its protein product is CASSGGGDQETQYF. The chain carries TRBV10-1 and TRBJ2-5, with D perhaps matching TRBD2 (5 bases). The length of the CDR3 is 14 residues. Germline V gene data show CDR1 as WNHNN and CDR2 as SYGVQD (reference sequence). Trimming took off 4 bases at V and 0 bases at J, with 9 bases between the two ends.

The chain carries TRBV19 and TRBJ2-5; D may be TRBD2 (6 bases). Germline V gene sequence: CDR1 LNHDA, CDR2 SQIVND (reference sequence). The CDR3 is 13 amino acids. The V gene lost 5 bases and the J gene lost 4 bases, with 11 bases spanning the gap. CDR3 in amino acids: CASSSSVGETQYF. CDR3 DNA: TGTGCCAGTAGTTCTAGCGTCGGAGAGACCCAGTACTTC.

The chain joins TRBV5-6 to TRBJ2-5; 8 positions agree with TRBD2. V trimming: 1 base; J trimming: 2 bases; junction bases outside the gene matches: 4. CDR3 length: 15 residues. Germline-derived CDR1 and CDR2 are SGHDT and YYEEEE. Here the CDR3 reads CASSLMREAQETQYF. CDR3 coding DNA: TGTGCCAGCAGCTTGATGCGGGAGGCACAAGAGACCCAGTACTTC.

This chain connects TRBV6-1 to TRBJ1-1, with 8 nucleotides matching TRBD1. J gave up 5 bases and V 6 bases, and 8 bases lay outside the gene matches. There are 14 residues in the CDR3. Germline V gene sequence: CDR1 MNHNS, CDR2 SASEGT. The CDR3 is CASRPTRDRTEAFF. CDR3 sequence (DNA): TGTGCCAGCAGGCCTACCAGGGACAGGACTGAAGCTTTCTTT.

This chain uses TRBV10-3 with TRBJ2-1; no reliable D call. Trimming left V 2 bases short and J 15 bases short, with 14 bases between. From germline, CDR1 is ENHRY and CDR2 SYGVKD. The CDR3 runs 12 residues. The CDR3 DNA follows: TGTGCCATCAGTGAGGGACCCGTTCTGCGGTTCTTC. Amino acids: CAISEGPVLRFF.

V and J are TRBV28 and TRBJ1-1; D gene ambiguous. The CDR3 totals 15 residues. CDR1 is MDHEN, CDR2 SYDVKM, per germline. Trimming removed 2 bases from V and 6 bases from J, with 16 bases in between. The CDR3 loop is CASSLGSEGVAEAFF. The CDR3 coding sequence is TGTGCCAGCAGTTTAGGGTCGGAGGGTGTAGCTGAAGCTTTCTTT.

The chain combines TRBV5-1 with TRBJ2-5; 9 bases line up with TRBD2. The DNA end is a closer match to TRBJ2-7, so the J assignment may be wrong. The CDR3 contains 15 residues. Germline V gene lookup returns CDR1 SGHRS and CDR2 YFSETQ. The CDR3 spells CASSLGGTSNYEQYF. For the CDR3, the DNA is TGCGCCAGCAGCTTGGGTGGGACTAGCAACTACGAGCAGTACTTC.